The next 16 T cell receptor beta chains were all read from a single sample in a study of blood T cell repertoires in COVID-19 (dated by TCRdb to 2020 to 2022). The library was generated by the immunoSEQ multiplex PCR assay. Sourced from immuneACCESS, this table was stored by TCRdb with only in-frame sequences that have V and J called. A share of the clones is absent; for the studies checked, an unresolved V gene accounts for under half, and the remainder has no known explanation. The sample yields about 200,000 clones; about nine tenths were counted once. The ten most abundant clones make up 2.2% of the sample. The sample taken for sequencing was peripheral blood. The receptors were sampled from a woman aged 45-59 years with acute or convalescent COVID-19.

The CDR3 sequence is CASSLWQNTEAFF. The CDR3, as DNA: TGTGCCAGCAGTTTATGGCAGAACACTGAAGCTTTCTTT. The rearrangement links TRBV12-3 or TRBV12-4 to TRBJ1-1; no clear D. Deletions cut 2 bases from V and 1 base from J, with 5 bases between. The CDR3 runs 13 residues.

CDR3 sequence reads: CASSVRDRGGQPQHF. CDR3 nucleotides: TGTGCCAGCAGCGTCCGGGACAGGGGTGGGCAGCCCCAGCATTTT. This chain connects TRBV21-1 to TRBJ1-5; the table's D call, TRBD1, has no DNA check behind it. TRBV21-1 is shown as a pseudogene. This CDR3 has 15 amino acids.

The chain carries TRBV29-1 and TRBJ2-7; 13 nucleotides align to TRBD2. Trimming removed 6 bases from V and 6 bases from J; junction bases left unmatched: 11. The CDR3 is 15 residues long. Per germline, CDR1 SQVTM and CDR2 ANQGSEA. DNA of the CDR3: TGCAGCGTCGTCGGGACTAGCGGGATCTCGTCCGAGCAGTACTTC. Encoded protein: CSVVGTSGISSEQYF.

This clone was seen a handful of times. Written as DNA, the CDR3 is TGTGCCAGCAGCCTCCCCTCCCCCCTGACGGGGTTCTACAATGAGCAGTTCTTC. Protein: CASSLPSPLTGFYNEQFF. The chain joins TRBV11-3 to TRBJ2-1, with D perhaps matching TRBD2 (5 bases). Germline-derived CDR1 and CDR2 are SGHNT and YENEEA. CDR3 length equals 18 residues. The V and J ends lost 5 bases and 3 bases respectively, with 23 bases between them.

The chain has TRBV27 and TRBJ2-4; D unclear. Germline V lookup: CDR1 MNHEY, CDR2 SMNVEV (reference sequence). V lost 5 bases, J lost 4 bases, and 12 bases lay in between. This CDR3 comprises 14 residues. The CDR3 nucleotides read TGTGCCAGCAGTCCCCAGGTCACGAAAAACATTCAGTACTTC. Translation: CASSPQVTKNIQYF.

The chain employs TRBV10-1 and TRBJ2-7, with no clear D. CDR3 length: 11 amino acids. In germline, CDR1 is WNHNN, CDR2 SYGVQD (reference sequence). V lost 3 bases to trimming and J lost 2 bases, with 2 bases between them. The CDR3 is CASSDTYEQYF. In DNA form, the CDR3 reads TGCGCCAGCAGTGACACCTACGAGCAGTACTTC.

This clone was recorded once. The V gene is TRBV6-5, the J gene TRBJ2-2, with TRBD1 matching over 7 bases. V gave up 6 bases and J gave up 4 bases; unmatched junction bases: 5. The CDR3 contains 14 residues. Looked up from germline, CDR1 is MNHEY and CDR2 is SVGAGI. The DNA of the CDR3 is TGTGCCAGCAGAGGGGGCGTTCTCACCGGGGAGCTGTTTTTT. Its translation: CASRGGVLTGELFF.

This sequence joins TRBV30 and TRBJ2-7; TRBD2 agrees at 11 bases. The CDR3 loop spans 16 amino acids. In germline, CDR1 is GTSNPN, CDR2 SVGIG (reference sequence). V shed 8 bases and J 10 bases; nucleotides not matched to a gene: 22. CDR3 in DNA: TGTGCCGGAGGACCTCTAACTAGCGGGAGCCCCGGACATCAGTACTTC. Amino acid sequence: CAGGPLTSGSPGHQYF.

V and J are TRBV6-5 and TRBJ1-1; maybe TRBD1 (5 bases). Trimming stripped 3 bases from V and 2 bases from J, with 10 bases between. From germline, CDR1 is MNHEY and CDR2 SVGAGI. This CDR3 region has 14 residues. The CDR3 sequence: CASSYAGTNTEAFF. The CDR3 DNA follows: TGTGCCAGCAGTTATGCCGGGACTAACACTGAAGCTTTCTTT.

The CDR3: CASSLPAGGTDTQYF. DNA for the CDR3: TGTGCCAGCAGCTTACCGGCAGGGGGCACAGATACGCAGTATTTT. The chain employs TRBV7-2 and TRBJ2-3; TRBD1 might be the D (6 bases). The CDR3 is made up of 15 amino acids. CDR1 and CDR2 from the germline V gene are SGHTA and FQGNSA. V was pared by 2 bases and J by 1 base, with 10 bases between.

The chain links TRBV30 to TRBJ2-5; a weak D match, TRBD1 (6 bases). The CDR3 totals 14 residues. CDR1 GTSNPN and CDR2 SVGIG come from the germline V gene (reference sequence). Trimming took 4 bases from V and 5 from J, leaving 17 bases between them. The CDR3, as DNA: TGTGCCTGGACCTTGACAGGTAGTCGGGAGACCCAGTACTTC. Translated: CAWTLTGSRETQYF.

The rearrangement joins TRBV18 to TRBJ1-4, with TRBD1 identical over 8 bases. The V and J ends lost 2 bases and 6 bases, in that order; junction bases with no gene match: 5. The length of the CDR3 is 15 residues. Germline loops: CDR1 KGHSH, CDR2 LQKENI. This chain's CDR3 is CASSPGQGIDEKLFF. The CDR3 bases are TGTGCCAGCTCACCAGGACAGGGAATTGATGAAAAACTGTTTTTT. Supplemented by reference TRBV18 and TRBJ1-4, the full variable domain reads NAGVMQNPRHLVRRRGQEARLRCSPMKGHSHVYWYRQLPEEGLKFMVYLQKENIIDESGMPKERFSAEFPKEGPSILRIQQVVRGDSAAYFCASSPGQGIDEKLFFGSGTQLSVL.

This chain connects TRBV24-1 to TRBJ1-1; D uncertain. CDR1 and CDR2 (germline): KGHDR, SFDVKD. The CDR3 extends over 15 amino acids. Trimming cost V 6 bases and J 2 bases, with 15 bases left between them. The chain's CDR3 is CATSTSSTGNTEAFF. The CDR3 coding sequence is TGTGCCACCAGTACATCTTCGACGGGTAACACTGAAGCTTTCTTT.

This clone has a handful of counts. The chain couples TRBV7-9 to TRBJ1-6; no firm D call. Trimming removed 8 bases at V and 5 bases at J, with 16 bases between. This CDR3 is built from 15 residues. The germline CDR1 and CDR2 sequences are SEHNR and FQNEAQ (reference sequence). DNA for the CDR3: TGTGCCAGCCTCAGCCGGCCCCGGGATAATTCACCCCTCCACTTT. Its protein is CASLSRPRDNSPLHF. Full variable domain (rest looked up from reference TRBV7-9 and TRBJ1-6): DTGVSQNPRHKITKRGQNVTFRCDPISEHNRLYWYRQTLGQGPEFLTYFQNEAQLEKSRLLSDRFSAERPKGSFSTLEIQRTEQGDSAMYLCASLSRPRDNSPLHFGNGTRLTVT.

V gene TRBV23-1 combines with J gene TRBJ2-3, with TRBD2 matching over 13 bases. TRBV23-1 is placed among ORFs of uncertain function. V was clipped by 2 bases and J by 0 bases; unmatched bases: 5. CDR3 length: 18 amino acids. The CDR3 DNA follows: TGCGCCAGCAGTCAAACTAGCGGGAGGGCCCGGAGCACAGATACGCAGTATTTT. This translates into CASSQTSGRARSTDTQYF.

As DNA, the CDR3 is TGTGCCATCACCGGAGCGGGGGTTTTAACCGGGGAGCTGTTTTTT. Translation: CAITGAGVLTGELFF. The chain employs TRBV10-3 and TRBJ2-2; 8 bases line up with TRBD2. V was clipped by 7 bases and J by 5 bases; unmatched bases: 9. This CDR3 is 15 amino acids long. CDR1 and CDR2 (germline): ENHRY, SYGVKD.